This TCR beta chain stems from a study of blood T cell repertoires in COVID-19 (dated by TCRdb to 2019 to 2021). About the investigation overall: The collaborator samples originated in the United States, Italy and Spain and spanned the acute and convalescent phases of COVID-19. Where available, HLA class I and class II types were taken from metadata supplied by the sample provider and were not determined by assay-based typing. Samples came from the ongoing ImmuneRACE study (first 160 participants) plus 1,254 subjects from 6 global collaborators. The prospective study material was composed of cDNA or gDNA derived from T cells, B-cell-depleted T cells, or PBMCs. The dataset comprised deeply sampled blood TCRbeta repertoires from subjects exposed to, actively infected with, or recovered from COVID-19. The sample metadata nearly always contained a de-identified subject ID, COVID-19 status, age in years and sex. The repertoires were released in a freely available public database meant as a resource for research on the immune response to SARS-CoV-2. Overall study results and their limits: The quantity of clinical and demographic metadata differed by source and by participant and was supplied without curation.

CDR1 and CDR2, per the germline V gene (reference sequence), are SEHNR and FQNEAQ. The junction carries 17 bases between V and J, which are trimmed by 5 bases and 1 base respectively. The CDR3 contains 16 residues, cysteine and phenylalanine counted. The only DNA kept is the CDR3, 48 bases in frame from the first base. This clone was seen once. Its cognate antigen has yet to be identified. Base qualities are not at hand, and no much larger clone is one base apart. TCRbeta CDR3 regions were amplified from genomic DNA using the immunoSEQ Assay, a bias-controlled multiplex PCR. In the authors' own workflow: The number of nucleated cells in each sample was estimated from the amplification of reference gene primers within the assay. Sequence reads were collapsed and filtered to measure the absolute abundance of every unique TCRbeta CDR3 rearrangement. For each sample, productive Simpson clonality was calculated as the square root of Simpson's diversity index across productive rearrangements. TCRdb obtained this table from immuneACCESS and retained in-frame rearrangements with V and J assigned. These tables miss some clones; where compared with another copy, unresolved V genes account for less than half of the shortfall, and the remainder is unexplained. The V and J calls and clone size come from that table; D and trimming were worked out from the DNA. The sample contains roughly 400,000 clones, about 88% of them found a single time. Jointly, the top ten make up approximately 1.5% of the sample.

Participants in the prospective study were aged about 18 to 95 years, lived in under 30 United States geographic areas, and enrolled through a virtual design. To assign participants to cohorts, the prospective study relied on clinical history that participants themselves reported in a screening survey and a study questionnaire. A participant counted as exposed if, within 2 weeks of entering the study, that participant had been in contact with someone who had a PCR-confirmed or clinician-diagnosed COVID-19 case. Mobile phlebotomists in the prospective study collected whole blood, serum and a nasopharyngeal or oropharyngeal swab from every participant. Prospective study participants could optionally give additional blood draws and questionnaires over an approximately two-month period. Blood samples from the prospective study were shipped frozen or at room temperature prior to DNA extraction.

The chain uses TRBV7-9 and TRBJ1-1, with the D gene too uncertain to name. This clonotype was sampled from a young woman who had been exposed to COVID-19. The sequenced sample consisted of PBMCs or T cells enriched from blood (not recorded which). CDR3 loop: CASSPTLTPWNTEAFF. In nucleotide form, the sequence is TGTGCCAGCAGCCCCACCCTTACTCCGTGGAACACTGAAGCTTTCTTT.